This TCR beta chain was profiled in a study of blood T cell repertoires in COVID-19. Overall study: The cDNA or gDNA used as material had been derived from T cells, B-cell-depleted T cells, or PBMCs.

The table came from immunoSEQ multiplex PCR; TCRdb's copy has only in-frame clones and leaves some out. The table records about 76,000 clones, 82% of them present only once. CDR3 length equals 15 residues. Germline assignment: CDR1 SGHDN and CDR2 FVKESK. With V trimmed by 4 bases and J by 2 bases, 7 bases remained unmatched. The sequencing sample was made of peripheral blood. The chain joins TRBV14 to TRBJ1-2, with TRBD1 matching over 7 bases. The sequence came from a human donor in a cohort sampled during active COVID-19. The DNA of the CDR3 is TGTGCCAGCAGCCCCTACCCGGACAGGAACTATGGCTACACCTTC. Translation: CASSPYPDRNYGYTF. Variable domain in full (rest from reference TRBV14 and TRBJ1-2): EAGVTQFPSHSVIEKGQTVTLRCDPISGHDNLYWYRRVMGKEIKFLLHFVKESKQDESGMPNNRFLAERTGGTYSTLKVQPAELEDSGVYFCASSPYPDRNYGYTFGSGTRLTVV.